Detailed here is one T cell receptor beta chain. Data came from immunoSEQ multiplex PCR; TCRdb stores just in-frame clones and leaves some out. The table includes 300,000 to 400,000 clones, 90% detected once. This record belongs to a study of blood T cell repertoires in COVID-19. The CDR3 contains 14 residues. The junction had 3 bases not matched to a gene; V was cut back by 3 bases and J by 8 bases. Per germline, CDR1 SGDLS and CDR2 YYNGEE. This TCR was recovered from a woman in her twenties or thirties with COVID-19, enrolled during active disease. The chain carries TRBV9 and TRBJ1-4; 11 nucleotides align to TRBD1. The sample consisted of peripheral blood. The CDR3 here is CASSAGTGGEKLFF. The DNA for the CDR3 is TGTGCCAGCAGCGCTGGGACAGGGGGAGAAAAACTGTTTTTT.